Each of the 5 T cell receptor beta chains below was sequenced from the same sample in a study of Graves' ophthalmopathy and Graves' hyperthyroidism. RNA served as the template for amplifying TCR beta CDR3 regions. Second-round multiplex PCR followed a first-round RT-PCR using HTBI primers. TCRdb passed the multiplex PCR reads through MiXCR, listing each CDR3 protein once. The data show approximately 1.2 million distinct CDR3 sequences, roughly 35% seen once. Sequencing was performed on peripheral blood or thyroid tissue (not recorded which). Every receptor here comes from an adult man with Graves' hyperthyroidism.

About this clonotype itself: A much larger clone is a single base away; this may be a read error. V and J are TRBV7-2 and TRBJ1-2; D remains unclear. Per the germline V gene, CDR1 is SGHTA and CDR2 is FQGNSA. The CDR3 covers 14 residues. The CDR3 protein is CASSRRGENYGHTF. Here the CDR3 DNA reads TGTGCCAGCAGCCGAAGAGGAGAGAACTATGGCCACACCTTC.

This sequence joins TRBV15 and TRBJ2-7; TRBD2 is a possible D gene (6 bases). Germline lookup yields CDR1 LNHNV and CDR2 YYDKDF (reference sequence). The CDR3 covers 13 residues. The V gene lost 8 bases and the J gene lost 5 bases, with 16 bases spanning the gap. The CDR3 is CATGRRVSNEQYF. Here the CDR3 DNA reads TGTGCCACCGGAAGGAGGGTTTCTAACGAGCAGTACTTC.

This chain joins TRBV7-9 and TRBJ2-2; 10 nucleotides agree with TRBD2. V was clipped by 1 base and J by 3 bases; unmatched bases: 5. The CDR3 has 17 amino acids. Germline CDR1 is SEHNR and CDR2 is FQNEAQ (reference sequence). CDR3 sequence (DNA): TGTGCCAGCAGCTTAGGACCTCTAGCGGGAGACACCGGGGAGCTGTTTTTT. This codes for CASSLGPLAGDTGELFF.

This clonotype was seen at least ten times. V is TRBV10-3 and J is TRBJ1-3; D remains unclear. Germline assignment: CDR1 ENHRY and CDR2 SYGVKD. V lost 2 bases and J 1 base, leaving 12 bases between the germline ends. The CDR3 totals 16 residues. CDR3: CAISEPSGGSGNTIYF. For the CDR3, the DNA is TGTGCCATCAGTGAGCCAAGTGGAGGTTCTGGAAACACCATATATTTT.

The chain is built from TRBV6-2 or TRBV6-3 and TRBJ2-7, with D perhaps TRBD2 (5 bases). The CDR3 sequence is 12 residues long. CDR1 and CDR2 from the germline V gene are MNHEY and SVGEGT. V lost 2 bases and J lost 7, with 9 bases in between. The CDR3 DNA follows: TGTGCCAGCAGTTACCCGACTACGGAGCAGTACTTC. It is translated as CASSYPTTEQYF.